These 21 T cell receptor beta chains were all obtained from the same sample, sequenced in a study of T cells in Graves' hyperthyroidism and ophthalmopathy. Authors of the study amplified TCR beta CDR3 regions from RNA transcripts. A set of HTBI primers served as the primers for a first-round RT-PCR of the TCR CDR3. Using its own MiXCR run on the multiplex PCR reads, TCRdb lists one record per CDR3 protein. The data hold more than 95,000 distinct CDR3 sequences, with roughly 47% observed a single time. Material: blood. The receptors were gathered from a middle-aged man with Graves' hyperthyroidism.

CDR3 sequence reads: CATSDPLGQGLFYNEQFF. CDR3 DNA sequence: TGTGCCACCAGTGATCCCCTAGGACAGGGTCTATTCTACAATGAGCAGTTCTTC. V and J are TRBV24-1 and TRBJ2-1; 8 bases match TRBD1. Trimming removed 3 bases from V and 3 bases from J; junction bases left unmatched: 12. This CDR3 region has 18 residues. Germline CDR1 KGHDR, CDR2 SFDVKD.

About this clonotype: Possible read error: a much larger clone is one base away. V is TRBV7-2 and J is TRBJ1-3; D is ambiguous. In germline, CDR1 is SGHTA, CDR2 FQGNSA. This CDR3 contains 16 residues. V shed 3 bases and J shed 4 bases, with 16 bases lying between them. Here the CDR3 reads CASSFPWTGVGNTIYF. CDR3 DNA sequence: TGTGCCAGCAGCTTCCCGTGGACCGGGGTAGGAAACACCATATATTTT. The full variable domain, completed using reference TRBV7-2 and TRBJ1-3, is GAGVSQSPSNKVTEKGKDVELRCDPISGHTALYWYRQSLGQGLEFLIYFQGNSAPDKSGLPSDRFSAERTGGSVSTLTIQRTQQEDSAVYLCASSFPWTGVGNTIYFGEGSWLTVV.

This clonotype was counted many times. The chain carries TRBV19 and TRBJ1-5; no firm D call. The CDR3 has 10 residues. Germline V gene data show CDR1 as LNHDA and CDR2 as SQIVND (reference sequence). Trimming removed 8 bases from V and 4 bases from J, with 3 bases in between. DNA for the CDR3: TGTGCCAGTCGTAATCAGCCCCAGCATTTT. Translating it yields CASRNQPQHF.

Note on this clonotype: The conserved phenylalanine or tryptophan normally closing the CDR3 is absent here, so this likely arose from a read error. The J gene is TRBJ1-5, the V gene TRBV4-2; no firm D call. V lost 3 bases and J lost 3, with 6 bases in between. Germline assignment: CDR1 LGHNA and CDR2 YNFKEQ. The CDR3 covers 13 residues. The CDR3 here is CASSQTINQPQHS. CDR3 sequence (DNA): TGTGCCAGCAGCCAGACAATCAATCAGCCCCAGCATTCT.

This clonotype has at least ten counts. CDR3 sequence reads: CASSVRDKGNTIYF. The DNA for the CDR3 is TGTGCCAGCAGCGTACGGGACAAGGGAAACACCATATATTTT. The V call is TRBV9, the J call TRBJ1-3, with D tentatively TRBD1 (6 bases). The germline V gene encodes CDR1 SGDLS and CDR2 YYNGEE. This CDR3 has 14 residues. The V end was cut by 1 base, the J end by 4 bases, with 9 bases between.

This clonotype was counted many times. Compared with germline, one end of the junction differs, possibly owing to a read error. This rearrangement joins TRBV4-1 to TRBJ2-7; 10 bases fit TRBD1. The CDR3 totals 14 residues. The V gene's germline CDR1 is MGHRA and CDR2 YSYEKL. The CDR3 loop reads CASSPGQGIYEQYF. The CDR3, as DNA: TGTGCCAGCAGTCCGGGACAGGGGATTTACGAGCAGTACTTC.

This clonotype occurred many times. The gene calls are TRBV19 and TRBJ1-1, with D possibly TRBD1 on 5 matching bases. The CDR3 spans 14 residues. Trimming cost V 0 bases and J 9 bases, with 14 bases left between them. Germline V gene lookup returns CDR1 LNHDA and CDR2 SQIVND (reference sequence). The DNA of the CDR3 is TGTGCCAGTAGTATAGATCCCAGACAGTGGCAAGCTTTCTTT. Translated, it gives CASSIDPRQWQAFF.

This clonotype was picked up many times. The rearrangement links TRBV6-5 to TRBJ1-1; D not certain. CDR1 is MNHEY, CDR2 SVGAGI, per germline. V dropped 6 bases and J dropped 6 bases, with 8 bases sitting between them. The CDR3 is made up of 11 amino acids. The CDR3 loop reads CASSSQSEAFF. CDR3 DNA sequence: TGTGCCAGCAGCTCACAATCTGAAGCTTTCTTT.

This clonotype occurred many times. The chain uses TRBV4-1 and TRBJ2-7; TRBD2 aligns across 11 bases. Germline V gene sequence: CDR1 MGHRA, CDR2 YSYEKL. With 0 bases clipped from V and 3 bases from J, the junction kept 10 bases outside the gene matches. The CDR3 extends over 18 amino acids. The CDR3 DNA sequence: TGCGCCAGCAGCCAAGAGGATAGCGGGGGGGCTCAGGTCTACGAGCAGTACTTC. Translated: CASSQEDSGGAQVYEQYF.

The chain joins TRBV7-6 to TRBJ2-7, with 7 bases identical to TRBD1. This CDR3 has 14 residues. Germline-derived CDR1 and CDR2 are SGHVS and FNYEAQ. Trimming cost V 4 bases and J 6 bases; bases outside gene matches: 9. This CDR3 is CASSSGGEIGEQYF. The DNA for the CDR3 is TGTGCCAGCAGCTCAGGGGGAGAAATAGGCGAGCAGTACTTC.

This clonotype was recorded only once. The J gene is TRBJ2-3, the V gene TRBV2; TRBD1 agrees at 8 bases. With V trimmed by 4 bases and J by 1 base, 7 bases remained unmatched. There are 16 residues in the CDR3. CDR1 is SNHLY and CDR2 is FYNNEI in the germline V gene. CDR3 nucleotides: TGTGCCAGCAGTGGGGGACCAGGGGGCGGCACAGATACGCAGTATTTT. This gives the protein CASSGGPGGGTDTQYF.

The chain uses TRBV18 and TRBJ2-1; 9 bases are shared with TRBD2. The CDR3 contains 15 residues. Trimming cost V 3 bases and J 3 bases; bases outside gene matches: 3. Looked up from germline, CDR1 is KGHSH and CDR2 is LQKENI. Here the CDR3 reads CASSPRTSVYNEQFF. The CDR3 DNA is TGTGCCAGCTCACCCCGGACTAGCGTCTACAATGAGCAGTTCTTC.

This clonotype was detected a few times. V usage is TRBV5-1 and J usage is TRBJ2-4; D possibly uses TRBD1 or TRBD2 (5 bases each). Germline V lookup: CDR1 SGHRS, CDR2 YFSETQ. The length of the CDR3 is 17 residues. V shed 2 bases and J shed 2 bases, with 17 bases lying between them. CDR3 sequence: CASSFGTGFEPKNIQYF. As DNA, the CDR3 is TGCGCCAGCAGCTTCGGGACCGGTTTCGAGCCCAAAAACATTCAGTACTTC.

The chain links TRBV2 to TRBJ1-2, with D possibly being TRBD1 (5 bases). CDR1 is SNHLY, CDR2 FYNNEI, per germline. The CDR3 covers 13 residues. Trimming removed 3 bases at V and 8 bases at J, with 13 bases between. The CDR3 DNA sequence: TGTGCCAGCAGTGAGTACGGGGCGCGAGGCTACACCTTC. It codes for CASSEYGARGYTF.

This clonotype was detected ten times or more. CDR3 bases: TGTGCCAGCAGCTTAGGGACGGGCTACGAGCAGTACTTC. Its protein is CASSLGTGYEQYF. V and J are TRBV7-2 and TRBJ2-7, with unresolved D. Between the trimmed V and J ends, which lost 1 base and 3 bases, there was a span of 7 bases. The CDR3 extends over 13 amino acids. CDR1 is SGHTA, CDR2 FQGNSA, per germline.

About this clonotype: The junction shows a germline mismatch at one end, possibly a read error. V and J are TRBV7-9 and TRBJ2-7, with a weak D call TRBD1 (6 bases). The germline V gene encodes CDR1 SEHNR and CDR2 FQNEAQ (reference sequence). The CDR3 contains 13 residues. The CDR3, as DNA: TGTGCCAGCAGCGCCCTAGGGGGTTACGAGCAATACTTC. Translating gives CASSALGGYEQYF.

The J gene is TRBJ2-7, the V gene TRBV30, with TRBD1 matching over 8 bases. The J segment lost 5 bases and the V segment lost 4 bases, leaving 10 bases of the junction unmatched. Germline-derived CDR1 and CDR2 are GTSNPN and SVGIG (reference sequence). This CDR3 has 14 residues. The CDR3 sequence: CAWNGQGAIDEQYF. The CDR3 region has the DNA TGTGCCTGGAACGGTCAGGGGGCGATCGACGAGCAGTACTTC.

This chain joins TRBV7-9 and TRBJ1-2, with D tentatively TRBD1 (5 bases). This CDR3 has 15 residues. Trimming pared 0 bases from V and 2 bases from J, leaving 10 bases between. Germline CDR1 is SEHNR and CDR2 is FQNEAQ (reference sequence). CDR3 nucleotides: TGTGCCAGCAGCTTAGCGGGGGAGGGAAACTATGGCTACACCTTC. Translation gives CASSLAGEGNYGYTF.

The chain has TRBV29-1 and TRBJ2-7; D possibly corresponds to TRBD2 (5 bases). The V gene lost 7 bases and the J gene lost 2 bases, with 9 bases spanning the gap. Per the germline V gene, CDR1 is SQVTM and CDR2 is ANQGSEA. The length of the CDR3 is 11 residues. CDR3 sequence (DNA): TGCAGCGGGAGGTGGACCTACGAGCAGTACTTC. Its protein is CSGRWTYEQYF.

The genes are TRBV2 and TRBJ1-2, with D hard to call. The germline CDR1 and CDR2 sequences are SNHLY and FYNNEI. Trimming pared 2 bases from V and 6 bases from J, leaving 4 bases between. This CDR3 is 11 amino acids long. Written as DNA, the CDR3 is TGTGCCAGCAGTGAATGGGATGGCTACACCTTC. Translated: CASSEWDGYTF.

V gene TRBV20-1 combines with J gene TRBJ1-4, with D possibly matching TRBD1 (5 bases). This CDR3 has 12 residues. Germline V gene data show CDR1 as DFQATT and CDR2 as SNEGSKA (reference sequence). V shed 3 bases and J shed 8 bases, with 10 bases lying between them. In DNA form, the CDR3 reads TGCAGTGCTAGGGGGGTTAAGGAAAAACTGTTTTTT. Translated: CSARGVKEKLFF.